Detailed here is one TCR beta chain. Its antigen remains unidentified. Time point denoted: blood 4 weeks post-SBRT, at nephrectomy. The treatment here: 15 Gy SBRT to primary tumor, nephrectomy 4 weeks later. Nephrectomy followed 15 Gy stereotactic body radiation by 4 weeks. After SBRT, blood was collected at 2 and 4 weeks, plus baseline. The record originates from a study of radiation and T cells in renal cell carcinoma. Study-level results: In blood, top tumor clones expanded by 2 weeks, shrinking by 4. Pretreatment tumor biopsies were lacking, so baseline clonotypes are unknown.

Sequencing was performed with immunoSEQ multiplex PCR; in TCRdb, only in-frame clones are kept and a portion is missing. The profile shows roughly 170,000 clones, about 87% of them singletons. The CDR3 has 18 amino acids. Trimming at V came to 4 bases and at J to 0 bases, leaving 8 bases not matched to a gene. Germline V CDR1 and CDR2: SEHNR, FQNEAQ (reference sequence). The genes are TRBV7-9 and TRBJ2-7; TRBD2 matches 14 bases. The specimen was blood, collected from a patient whose treatment included radiotherapy and nephrectomy. The sequence came from a woman aged 45-60 years with renal cell carcinoma. The DNA of the CDR3 is TGTGCCAGCAGCTCTTGGGGACTAGCGGGGGCCCGCTCCTACGAGCAGTACTTC. Translated: CASSSWGLAGARSYEQYF.